This paragraph reports one T cell receptor beta chain. This entry belongs to a study of PD-L1 blockade in urothelial cancer. The sample's time point: peripheral blood 6 weeks after treatment start. Clones were read by immunoSEQ multiplex PCR, and TCRdb kept only the in-frame ones, dropping some. The sample yields tens of thousands of clones, approximately 85% seen once. The sample in question was PBMCs, obtained around atezolizumab (anti-PD-L1) treatment. The source of this sequence is a man aged 45-60 years with urothelial cancer.

This chain's CDR3 is CASSSGQGFGDNEQFF. CDR3 bases: TGCGCCAGCAGCTCGGGACAGGGGTTCGGGGACAATGAGCAGTTCTTC. The chain couples TRBV5-1 to TRBJ2-1; 10 bases agree with TRBD1. The length of the CDR3 is 16 residues. With 3 bases clipped from V and 5 bases from J, the junction kept 8 bases outside the gene matches. Germline V gene data show CDR1 as SGHRS and CDR2 as YFSETQ.